One sample yielded the 20 T cell receptor beta chains listed below, sequenced in a study of blood T cell repertoires in COVID-19. The method was immunoSEQ multiplex PCR; TCRdb's version includes in-frame clones alone and lacks a portion of them. This sample has around 260,000 clones; over 70% occur once, and the top ten carry about 10%. Source material: peripheral blood. The receptors originated from a woman aged 70-85 years with COVID-19, enrolled during active disease.

The CDR3 is CASSLGQAGNGNTIYF. For the CDR3, the DNA is TGTGCCAGCAGCCTGGGACAGGCAGGCAATGGAAACACCATATATTTT. The chain is built from TRBV3-1 (or the pseudogene TRBV3-2) and TRBJ1-3; 8 bases match TRBD1. V trimming: 4 bases; J trimming: 3 bases; junction bases outside the gene matches: 8. The CDR3 is 16 amino acids. The germline V gene encodes CDR1 LGHDT and CDR2 YNNKEL (reference sequence).

This sequence joins TRBV7-2 and TRBJ2-7, with 7 bases identical to TRBD2. Germline CDR1 is SGHTA and CDR2 is FQGNSA. This CDR3 has 14 residues. V trimming: 1 base; J trimming: 3 bases; junction bases outside the gene matches: 3. DNA for the CDR3: TGTGCCAGCAGCTTAGGGGGGAGGGGCTACGAGCAGTACTTC. Translated, it gives CASSLGGRGYEQYF. The whole variable domain, remainder taken from reference TRBV7-2 and TRBJ2-7, is GAGVSQSPSNKVTEKGKDVELRCDPISGHTALYWYRQSLGQGLEFLIYFQGNSAPDKSGLPSDRFSAERTGGSVSTLTIQRTQQEDSAVYLCASSLGGRGYEQYFGPGTRLTVT.

CDR3 sequence reads: CASSQDPLTGELFF. The CDR3 DNA is TGTGCCAGCAGCCAAGACCCCTTGACCGGGGAGCTGTTTTTT. This sequence joins TRBV3-1 (or the pseudogene TRBV3-2) and TRBJ2-2; D unresolved. Trimming removed 0 bases at V and 5 bases at J, with 7 bases between. Germline lookup yields CDR1 LGHDT and CDR2 YNNKEL (reference sequence). The CDR3 is 14 amino acids.

The rearrangement links TRBV7-8 to TRBJ1-1; TRBD1 agrees at 7 bases. Trimming removed 5 bases from V and 1 base from J; junction bases left unmatched: 7. There are 15 residues in the CDR3. The germline V gene encodes CDR1 SGHVS and CDR2 FQNEAQ. The CDR3 nucleotides read TGTGCCAGCAGCCATACAGGGGAGAAGAACACTGAAGCTTTCTTT. Translated: CASSHTGEKNTEAFF.

CDR3 loop: CASSAGLDVSGAEQFF. CDR3 nucleotides: TGCGCCAGCAGCGCCGGGCTAGACGTATCTGGGGCTGAGCAGTTCTTC. This sequence joins TRBV5-1 and TRBJ2-1; D is perhaps TRBD1 (5 bases). The CDR3 loop spans 16 amino acids. In germline, CDR1 is SGHRS, CDR2 YFSETQ. Trimming pared 4 bases from V and 9 bases from J, leaving 23 bases between.

In this sample, this clone turned up once. The chain is built from TRBV5-4 and TRBJ1-1; 11 bases are a match to TRBD1. Germline trimming cut 5 bases from V and 7 bases from J; bases unmatched to any gene: 4. The length of the CDR3 is 13 residues. The germline gives CDR1 SGHNT, CDR2 YYREEE (reference sequence). In nucleotides, the CDR3 is TGTGCCAGCAGGACGGGACAGGGGGATGAAGCTTTCTTT. It translates to CASRTGQGDEAFF.

This clone showed up just once. The genes are TRBV19 and TRBJ1-6; tentative D call: TRBD1 (5 bases). Germline V lookup: CDR1 LNHDA, CDR2 SQIVND (reference sequence). V lost 5 bases, J lost 10 bases, and 18 bases lay in between. The CDR3 totals 15 residues. DNA of the CDR3: TGTGCCAGTAGTCGACAGAAATTAACCGGGTCACCCCTCCACTTT. This sequence encodes CASSRQKLTGSPLHF.

The chain couples TRBV11-2 to TRBJ2-1; D remains ambiguous. The CDR3 covers 13 residues. CDR1 is SGHAT, CDR2 FQNNGV, per germline. Trimming left V 3 bases short and J 2 bases short, with 5 bases between. In DNA form, the CDR3 reads TGTGCCAGCAGCTTCTTCGCCTACAATGAGCAGTTCTTC. Translation gives CASSFFAYNEQFF.

This clone was detected only a few times. The rearrangement links TRBV30 to TRBJ1-4; 10 nucleotides match TRBD1. The germline V gene encodes CDR1 GTSNPN and CDR2 SVGIG (reference sequence). CDR3 size: 18 residues. The V gene end was trimmed by 2 bases and the J gene end by 0 bases; junction bases not matched to a gene: 9. DNA of the CDR3: TGTGCCTGGAGTAATGCGGGGACAGGGGTTTCAACTAATGAAAAACTGTTTTTT. Its translation is CAWSNAGTGVSTNEKLFF.

This clone appeared once. This chain connects TRBV5-4 to TRBJ2-7, with 8 bases that match TRBD1. V was pared by 1 base and J by 1 base, with 4 bases of the junction left unmatched. The CDR3 is 15 residues long. From germline, CDR1 is SGHNT and CDR2 YYREEE (reference sequence). The CDR3 reads CASSLNQGASYEQYF. The CDR3 DNA reads as TGTGCCAGCAGCTTGAACCAGGGGGCTTCCTACGAGCAGTACTTC.

The rearrangement uses TRBV5-4 and TRBJ2-7; 9 positions agree with TRBD1. V gave up 3 bases and J gave up 2 bases; unmatched junction bases: 9. Germline V gene data show CDR1 as SGHNT and CDR2 as YYREEE (reference sequence). This CDR3 comprises 16 residues. The CDR3: CASSSGGTGSTYEQYF. The CDR3 region has the DNA TGTGCCAGCAGCTCAGGCGGGACAGGGTCGACCTACGAGCAGTACTTC.

The J gene is TRBJ2-1, the V gene TRBV7-2, with 10 bases that match TRBD2. From germline, CDR1 is SGHTA and CDR2 FQGNSA. The CDR3 contains 16 residues. V trimming: 2 bases; J trimming: 8 bases; junction bases outside the gene matches: 9. The CDR3 DNA is TGTGCCAGCAGCTTAATAAGCCTAGCGGGAGCTCATGAGCAGTTCTTC. Translation gives CASSLISLAGAHEQFF.

This chain links TRBV9 with TRBJ1-5, with a possible D match to TRBD1 (6 bases). Deletions cut 0 bases from V and 3 bases from J, with 10 bases between. Per the germline V gene, CDR1 is SGDLS and CDR2 is YYNGEE. This CDR3 contains 15 residues. This CDR3 is CASSVGGQLNQPQHF. DNA for the CDR3: TGTGCCAGCAGCGTAGGTGGACAGCTCAATCAGCCCCAGCATTTT.

The V and J genes are TRBV11-3 and TRBJ1-2; D is perhaps TRBD1 (5 bases). The CDR3 sequence is 14 residues long. Germline assignment: CDR1 SGHNT and CDR2 YENEEA. Trimming took 5 bases from V and 6 from J, leaving 16 bases between them. CDR3: CASSARQGEDGYTF. The CDR3 nucleotides are TGTGCCAGCAGCGCAAGACAAGGGGAAGATGGCTACACCTTC.

A word on this clone: The junction differs from germline at one of its ends, possibly a read error. This chain connects TRBV7-7 to TRBJ2-5; D is perhaps TRBD2 (5 bases). CDR3 length: 13 amino acids. Germline V gives CDR1 SSHAT, CDR2 FNYEAQ (reference sequence). The CDR3 coding sequence is TGTGCTAGCAGCTTAGCGTTGGCAGAGACCCAGTACTTC. It codes for CASSLALAETQYF.

This clone was found a few times. The V gene is TRBV9, the J gene TRBJ2-7; a weak D match, TRBD1 (6 bases). There are 15 residues in the CDR3. The V end lost 4 bases, the J end lost 2 bases, and 16 bases lay between the germline ends. The germline V gene has CDR1 SGDLS and CDR2 YYNGEE. The CDR3 nucleotides read TGTGCCAGCAGCCCCCTGACAGGTTCCACCTACGAGCAGTACTTC. Residues: CASSPLTGSTYEQYF.

Only a few counts were recorded for this clone. The rearrangement joins TRBV7-9 to TRBJ1-2, with a possible D match to TRBD1 (6 bases). V dropped 0 bases and J dropped 8 bases, with 10 bases sitting between them. This CDR3 has 13 residues. Germline lookup yields CDR1 SEHNR and CDR2 FQNEAQ (reference sequence). CDR3 sequence: CASSLANRDGYTF. The CDR3 DNA reads as TGTGCCAGCAGCTTAGCCAACAGGGACGGCTACACCTTC.

The J gene is TRBJ2-7, the V gene TRBV21-1; whether TRBD1, the table's D call, matches the DNA was not checked. TRBV21-1 is assigned pseudogene status. This CDR3 has 15 residues. CDR3 protein: CASSKVFRRAYEQYF. The CDR3 DNA is TGTGCCAGCAGCAAAGTATTTCGCAGGGCCTACGAGCAGTACTTC.

The V gene is TRBV24-1, the J gene TRBJ2-3, with D possibly matching TRBD2 (5 bases). Germline V CDR1 and CDR2: KGHDR, SFDVKD. V was shortened by 5 bases and J by 4 bases, with 9 bases between the two germline ends. The CDR3 loop spans 13 amino acids. The CDR3 DNA reads as TGTGCCACCAGTGGTCTAGCCCCAGATACGCAGTATTTT. Protein sequence: CATSGLAPDTQYF.

V and J are TRBV11-3 and TRBJ2-4; 10 bases are shared with TRBD1. V shed 1 base and J 1 base; nucleotides not matched to a gene: 7. The germline CDR1 and CDR2 sequences are SGHNT and YENEEA. The CDR3 loop spans 18 amino acids. CDR3 in amino acids: CASSLGQGASFAKNIQYF. DNA of the CDR3: TGTGCCAGCAGCTTAGGACAGGGGGCTTCATTTGCCAAAAACATTCAGTACTTC.